This TCR beta chain was retrieved from a study of regulatory T cells in long-lasting Graves disease. Study-level results: Persistent patients shared some 2,900 public clonotypes among themselves. Newly diagnosed patients shared fewer, at roughly 970.

Indicated time point: newly diagnosed GD, antithyroid drugs for less than 3 months. Following extraction of RNA from PBMCs, that RNA was used to make the TCR library. This CDR3 has 15 residues. The germline gives CDR1 SGHNT, CDR2 YENEEA. With 4 bases clipped from V and 2 bases from J, the junction kept 8 bases outside the gene matches. Investigators prepared the TCR beta libraries by applying iRepertoire HTBI primers and Arm-PCR of CDR3 regions. TCRdb ran MiXCR on the multiplex PCR reads and lists one entry per CDR3 protein. The table records over 500,000 distinct CDR3 sequences, more than 15% of them present only once. This clonotype was detected many times. Its cognate antigen is unknown. These sequences were also reported in another study, on T cells in Graves' hyperthyroidism and ophthalmopathy. From that report: HTBI primers were used for first-round RT-PCR of the TCR CDR3. The model identified upcoming ophthalmopathy a median approximately 6.5 months ahead of onset.

Source: peripheral blood mononuclear cells (PBMCs), taken at new diagnosis, from a patient treated with antithyroid drugs. The clonotype comes from a man aged 18 to 35 with Graves disease. The chain uses TRBV11-3 and TRBJ2-7; 7 nucleotides match TRBD1. CDR3 residues: CASSYGTEPPYEQYF. The CDR3 DNA is TGTGCCAGCAGCTACGGGACAGAGCCTCCCTACGAGCAGTACTTC. Full variable domain (rest looked up from reference TRBV11-3 and TRBJ2-7): EAGVVQSPRYKIIEKKQPVAFWCNPISGHNTLYWYLQNLGQGPELLIRYENEEAVDDSQLPKDRFSAERLKGVDSTLKIQPAELGDSAVYLCASSYGTEPPYEQYFGPGTRLTVT.